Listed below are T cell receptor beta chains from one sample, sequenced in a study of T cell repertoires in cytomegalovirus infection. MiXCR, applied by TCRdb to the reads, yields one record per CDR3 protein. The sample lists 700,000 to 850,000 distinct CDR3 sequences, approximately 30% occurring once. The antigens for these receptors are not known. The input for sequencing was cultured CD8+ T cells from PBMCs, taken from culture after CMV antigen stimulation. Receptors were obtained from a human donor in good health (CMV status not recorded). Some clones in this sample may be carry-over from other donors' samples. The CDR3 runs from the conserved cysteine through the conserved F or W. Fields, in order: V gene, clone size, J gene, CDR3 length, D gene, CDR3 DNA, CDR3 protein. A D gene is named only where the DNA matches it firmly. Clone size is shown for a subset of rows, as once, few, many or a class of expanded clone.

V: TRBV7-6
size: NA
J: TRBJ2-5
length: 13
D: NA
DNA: TGTGCCAGCCGCGGACAAGGTGGAGAGACCCAGTACTTC
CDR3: CASRGQGGETQYF

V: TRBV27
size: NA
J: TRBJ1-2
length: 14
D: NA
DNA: TGTGCCAGCAGCCCTGGTGTAACCAACTATGGCTACACCTTC
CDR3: CASSPGVTNYGYTF

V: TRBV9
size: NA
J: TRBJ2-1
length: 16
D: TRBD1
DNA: TGTGCCAGCAGCGTAGCCACAGGGGTTATTTACAATGAGCAGTTCTTC
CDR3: CASSVATGVIYNEQFF

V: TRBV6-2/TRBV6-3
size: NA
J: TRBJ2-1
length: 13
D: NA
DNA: TGTGCCACCAGTGGCTGGGGACCTAATGAGCAGTTCTTC
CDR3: CATSGWGPNEQFF

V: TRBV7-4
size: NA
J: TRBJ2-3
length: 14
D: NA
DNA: TGTGCCATCAGCTTAGTGTTAGGCACAGACACGCAGTATTTT
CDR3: CAISLVLGTDTQYF

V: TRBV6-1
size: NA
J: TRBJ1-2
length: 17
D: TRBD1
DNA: TGTGCCAGCAGTGAAGACGGGACAGGCTTGTTTAGATATGGCTACACCTTC
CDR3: CASSEDGTGLFRYGYTF

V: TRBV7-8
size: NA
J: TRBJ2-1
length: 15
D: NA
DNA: TGTGCCAGCAGCTTAGGGGGGTTTCTATATAATGAGCAGTTCTTC
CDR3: CASSLGGFLYNEQFF

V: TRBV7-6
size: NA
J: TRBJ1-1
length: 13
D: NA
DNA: TGTGCCAGCAGCCAAGAGGAGGCAGTTGAAGCTTTCTTT
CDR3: CASSQEEAVEAFF

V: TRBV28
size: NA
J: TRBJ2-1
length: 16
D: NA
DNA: TGTGCCAGCAGTTTCCGGGCGGGGAGTATCTACAATGAGCAGTTCTTC
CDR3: CASSFRAGSIYNEQFF

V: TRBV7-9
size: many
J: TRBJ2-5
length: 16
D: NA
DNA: TGTGCCAGCAGCTCAATCTCTGATTTGGGTAAAGAGACCCAGTACTTC
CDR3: CASSSISDLGKETQYF

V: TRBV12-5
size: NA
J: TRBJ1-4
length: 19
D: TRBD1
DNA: TGTGCTAGTGCTGCGCTTAGTGCCCGGACAGGGCTTAAGGATGAAAAACTGTTTTTT
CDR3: CASAALSARTGLKDEKLFF

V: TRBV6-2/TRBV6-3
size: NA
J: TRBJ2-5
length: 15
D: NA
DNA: TGTGCCAGCATCGGAGAGGCGGGGTACCAAGAGACCCAGTACTTC
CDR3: CASIGEAGYQETQYF

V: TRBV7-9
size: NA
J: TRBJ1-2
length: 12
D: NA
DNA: TGTGCCAGCATCAAAACGGGGGATGGCTACACCTTC
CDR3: CASIKTGDGYTF

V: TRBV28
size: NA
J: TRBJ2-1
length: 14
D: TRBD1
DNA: TGTGCCAGCAGTCTACCTTACCCCGGGACAGGGAAGGTCTTC
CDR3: CASSLPYPGTGKVF

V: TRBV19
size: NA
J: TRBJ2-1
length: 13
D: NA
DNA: TGTGCCAGTAGTTGGCGGGGCTACAATGAGCAGTTCTTC
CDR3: CASSWRGYNEQFF

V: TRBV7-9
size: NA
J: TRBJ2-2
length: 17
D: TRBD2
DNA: TGTGCCAGCAGAACTCCGGGACTAGCGGGAAACACCGGGGAGCTGTTTTTT
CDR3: CASRTPGLAGNTGELFF

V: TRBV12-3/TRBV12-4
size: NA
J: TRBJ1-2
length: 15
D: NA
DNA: TGTGCCAGCAGTCCCCTCCAGGGAGGTGCGCGTGGCTACACCTTC
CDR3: CASSPLQGGARGYTF

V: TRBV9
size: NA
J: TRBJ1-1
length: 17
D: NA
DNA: TGTGCCAGCAGCGAAGAGTACGCCCCAAGGGGTGGCACTGAAGCTTTCTTT
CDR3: CASSEEYAPRGGTEAFF

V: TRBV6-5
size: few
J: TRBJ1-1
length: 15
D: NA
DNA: TGTGCCAGCAGTTACGCCCATCGGCGGGACACTGAAGCTTTCTTT
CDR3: CASSYAHRRDTEAFF

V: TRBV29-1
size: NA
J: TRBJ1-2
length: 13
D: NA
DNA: TGCAGCGTTGAAGAAGTACTCGATCATGGCTACACCTTC
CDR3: CSVEEVLDHGYTF

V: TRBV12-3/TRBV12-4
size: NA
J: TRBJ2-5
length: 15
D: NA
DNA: TGTGCCAGCAGTTTATTCGTGAACGGCCAAGAGACCCAGTACTTC
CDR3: CASSLFVNGQETQYF

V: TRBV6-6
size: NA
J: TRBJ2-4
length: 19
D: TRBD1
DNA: TGTGCCAGCAGTTACCTATCCCCCGGGACAGGGGAAGACAAAAACATTCAGTACTTC
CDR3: CASSYLSPGTGEDKNIQYF